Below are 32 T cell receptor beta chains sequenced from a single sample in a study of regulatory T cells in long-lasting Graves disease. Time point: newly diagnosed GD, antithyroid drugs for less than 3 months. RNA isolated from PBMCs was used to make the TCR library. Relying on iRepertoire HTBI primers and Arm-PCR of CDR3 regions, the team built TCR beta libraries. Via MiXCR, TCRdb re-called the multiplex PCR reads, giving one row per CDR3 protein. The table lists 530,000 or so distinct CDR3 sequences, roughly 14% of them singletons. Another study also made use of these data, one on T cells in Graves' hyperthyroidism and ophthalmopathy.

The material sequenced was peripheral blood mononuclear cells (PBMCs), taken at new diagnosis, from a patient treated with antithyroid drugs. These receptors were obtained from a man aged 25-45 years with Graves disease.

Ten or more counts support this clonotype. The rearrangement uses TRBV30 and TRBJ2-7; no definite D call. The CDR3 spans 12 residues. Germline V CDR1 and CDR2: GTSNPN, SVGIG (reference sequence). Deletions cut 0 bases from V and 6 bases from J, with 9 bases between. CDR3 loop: CAWSVQPFEQYF. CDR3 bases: TGTGCCTGGAGTGTACAGCCTTTCGAGCAGTACTTC.

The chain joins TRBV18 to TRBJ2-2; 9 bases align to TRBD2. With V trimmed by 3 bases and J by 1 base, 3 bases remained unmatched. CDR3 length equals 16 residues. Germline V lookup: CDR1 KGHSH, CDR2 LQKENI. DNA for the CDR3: TGTGCCAGCTCACCGTCAGCGGGGGGGAACACCGGGGAGCTGTTTTTT. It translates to CASSPSAGGNTGELFF.

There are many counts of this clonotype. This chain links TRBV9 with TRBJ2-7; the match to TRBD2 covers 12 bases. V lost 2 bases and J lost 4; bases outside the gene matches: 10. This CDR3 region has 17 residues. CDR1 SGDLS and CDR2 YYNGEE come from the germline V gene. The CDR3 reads CASSVGRLAGGIYEQYF. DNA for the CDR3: TGTGCCAGCAGCGTCGGGAGGCTAGCGGGAGGGATATACGAGCAGTACTTC. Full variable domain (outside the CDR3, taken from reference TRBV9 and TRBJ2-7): DSGVTQTPKHLITATGQRVTLRCSPRSGDLSVYWYQQSLDQGLQFLIQYYNGEERAKGNILERFSAQQFPDLHSELNLSSLELGDSALYFCASSVGRLAGGIYEQYFGPGTRLTVT.

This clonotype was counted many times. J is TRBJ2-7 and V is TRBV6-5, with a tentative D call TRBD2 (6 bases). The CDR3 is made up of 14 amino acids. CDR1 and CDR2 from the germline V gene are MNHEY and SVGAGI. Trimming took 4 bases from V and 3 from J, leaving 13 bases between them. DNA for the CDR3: TGTGCCAGCAGTTGGAGGGGCCCCAACTACGAGCAGTACTTC. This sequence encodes CASSWRGPNYEQYF.

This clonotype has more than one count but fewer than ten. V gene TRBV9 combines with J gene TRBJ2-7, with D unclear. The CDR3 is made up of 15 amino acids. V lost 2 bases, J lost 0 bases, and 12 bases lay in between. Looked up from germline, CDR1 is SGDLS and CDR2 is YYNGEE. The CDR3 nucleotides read TGTGCCAGCAGCGTCTCCCCCTCCGGCTCCTACGAGCAGTACTTC. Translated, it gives CASSVSPSGSYEQYF.

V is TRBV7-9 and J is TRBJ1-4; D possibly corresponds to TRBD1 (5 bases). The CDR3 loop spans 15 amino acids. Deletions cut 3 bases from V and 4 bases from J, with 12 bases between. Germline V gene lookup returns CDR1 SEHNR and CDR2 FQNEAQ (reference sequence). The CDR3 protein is CASSFSGGGNEKLFF. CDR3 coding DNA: TGTGCCAGCAGCTTCTCAGGTGGGGGTAATGAAAAACTGTTTTTT.

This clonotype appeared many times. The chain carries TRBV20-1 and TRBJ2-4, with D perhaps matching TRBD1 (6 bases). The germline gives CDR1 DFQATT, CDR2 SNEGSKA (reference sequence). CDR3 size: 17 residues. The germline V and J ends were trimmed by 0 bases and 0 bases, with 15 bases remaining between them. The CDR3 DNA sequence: TGCAGTGCTAGAGATGAAGGGACACCACTAGCCAAAAACATTCAGTACTTC. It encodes CSARDEGTPLAKNIQYF.

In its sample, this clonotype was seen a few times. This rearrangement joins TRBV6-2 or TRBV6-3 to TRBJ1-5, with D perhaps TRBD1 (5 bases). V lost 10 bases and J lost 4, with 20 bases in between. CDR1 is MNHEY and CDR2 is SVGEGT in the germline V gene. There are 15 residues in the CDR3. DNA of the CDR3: TGTGCCATTCAATCCGGGGCCGGGGATAATCAGCCCCAGCATTTT. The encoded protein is CAIQSGAGDNQPQHF.

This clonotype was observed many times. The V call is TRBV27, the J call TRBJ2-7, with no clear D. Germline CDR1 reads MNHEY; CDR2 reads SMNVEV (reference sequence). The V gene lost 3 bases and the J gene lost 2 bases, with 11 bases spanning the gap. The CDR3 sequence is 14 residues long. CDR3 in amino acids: CASSLTPPPYEQYF. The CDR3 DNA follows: TGTGCCAGCAGTTTGACCCCCCCACCCTACGAGCAGTACTTC.

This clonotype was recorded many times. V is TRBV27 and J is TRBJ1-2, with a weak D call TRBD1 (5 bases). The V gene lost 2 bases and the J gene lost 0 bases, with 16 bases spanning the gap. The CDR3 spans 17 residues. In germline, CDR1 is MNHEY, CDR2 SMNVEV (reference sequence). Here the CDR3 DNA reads TGTGCCAGCAGTTTAAGGGGCGGCCAGGGAGCTAACTATGGCTACACCTTC. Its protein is CASSLRGGQGANYGYTF.

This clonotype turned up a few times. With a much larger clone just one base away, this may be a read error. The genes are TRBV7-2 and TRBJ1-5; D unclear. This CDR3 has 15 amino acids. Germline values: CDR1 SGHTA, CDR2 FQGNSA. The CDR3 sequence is CASSLGTPGNRPQHF. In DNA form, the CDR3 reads TGTGCCAGCAGCTTAGGGACGCCGGGCAATCGGCCCCAGCATTTT.

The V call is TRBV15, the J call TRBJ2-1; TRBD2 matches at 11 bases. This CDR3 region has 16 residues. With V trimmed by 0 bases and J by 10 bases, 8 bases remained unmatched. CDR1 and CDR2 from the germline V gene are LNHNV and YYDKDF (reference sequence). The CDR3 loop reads CATSREGTSGAYEQFF. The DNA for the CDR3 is TGTGCCACCAGCAGAGAAGGGACTAGCGGAGCCTACGAGCAGTTCTTC.

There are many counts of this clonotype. The CDR3 sequence is CASSILAGGGFEQYF. CDR3 sequence (DNA): TGTGCCAGCAGTATCCTAGCGGGAGGGGGGTTCGAGCAGTACTTC. The chain employs TRBV27 and TRBJ2-7; 12 positions agree with TRBD2. Germline lookup yields CDR1 MNHEY and CDR2 SMNVEV (reference sequence). This CDR3 spans 15 amino acids. With V trimmed by 5 bases and J by 6 bases, 8 bases remained unmatched.

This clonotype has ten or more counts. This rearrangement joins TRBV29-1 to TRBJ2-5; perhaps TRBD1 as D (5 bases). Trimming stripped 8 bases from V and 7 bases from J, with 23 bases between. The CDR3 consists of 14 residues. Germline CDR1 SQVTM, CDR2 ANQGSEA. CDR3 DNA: TGCAGCCTAAAGGGGTCTACTACCGATGGGACCCAGTACTTC. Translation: CSLKGSTTDGTQYF.

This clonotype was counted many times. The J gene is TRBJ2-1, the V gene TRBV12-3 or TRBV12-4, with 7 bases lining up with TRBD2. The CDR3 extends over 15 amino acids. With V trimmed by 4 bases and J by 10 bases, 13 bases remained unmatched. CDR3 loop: CASSSGTTFRQEQFF. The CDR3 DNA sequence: TGTGCCAGCAGTTCGGGGACTACCTTTCGACAGGAGCAGTTCTTC.

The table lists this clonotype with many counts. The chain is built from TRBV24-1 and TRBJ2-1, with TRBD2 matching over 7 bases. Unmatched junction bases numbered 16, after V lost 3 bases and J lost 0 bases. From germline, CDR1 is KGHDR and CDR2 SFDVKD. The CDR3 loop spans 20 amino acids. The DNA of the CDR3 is TGTGCCACCAGTGATCCACCGGGACTACCTAGAGCGAGCTCCTACAATGAGCAGTTCTTC. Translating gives CATSDPPGLPRASSYNEQFF.

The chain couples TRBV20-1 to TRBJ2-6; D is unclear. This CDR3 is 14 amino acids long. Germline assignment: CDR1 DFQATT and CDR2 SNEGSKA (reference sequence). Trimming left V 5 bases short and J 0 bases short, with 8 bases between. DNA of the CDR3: TGCAGTGCTTTACGGATCTCTGGGGCCAACGTCCTGACTTTC. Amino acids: CSALRISGANVLTF.

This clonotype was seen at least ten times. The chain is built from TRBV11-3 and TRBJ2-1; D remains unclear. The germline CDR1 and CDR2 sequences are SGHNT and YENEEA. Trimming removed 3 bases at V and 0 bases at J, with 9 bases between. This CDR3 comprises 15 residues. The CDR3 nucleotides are TGTGCCAGCAGCTTGGTCTCGAGCTCCTACAATGAGCAGTTCTTC. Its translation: CASSLVSSSYNEQFF.

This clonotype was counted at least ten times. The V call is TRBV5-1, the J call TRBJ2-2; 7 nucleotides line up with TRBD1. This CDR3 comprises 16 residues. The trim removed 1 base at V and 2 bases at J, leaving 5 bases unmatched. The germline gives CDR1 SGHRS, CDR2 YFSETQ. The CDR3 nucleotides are TGCGCCAGCAGCTTGCTTCAGGGGGTTAACACCGGGGAGCTGTTTTTT. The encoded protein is CASSLLQGVNTGELFF.

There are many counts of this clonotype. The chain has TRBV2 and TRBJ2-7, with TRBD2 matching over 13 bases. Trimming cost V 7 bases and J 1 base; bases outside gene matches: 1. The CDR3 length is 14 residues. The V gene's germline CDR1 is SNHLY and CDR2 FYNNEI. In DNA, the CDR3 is TGTGCCAGCATACTAGCGGGAGGGTCCTACGAGCAGTACTTC. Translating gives CASILAGGSYEQYF.

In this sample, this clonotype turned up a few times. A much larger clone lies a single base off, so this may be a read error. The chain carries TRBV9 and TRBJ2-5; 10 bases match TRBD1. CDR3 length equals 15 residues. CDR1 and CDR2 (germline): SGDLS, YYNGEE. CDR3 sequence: CASSVVGTGEETLYF. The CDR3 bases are TGTGCCAGCAGCGTAGTGGGGACAGGGGAGGAGACCCTGTACTTC.

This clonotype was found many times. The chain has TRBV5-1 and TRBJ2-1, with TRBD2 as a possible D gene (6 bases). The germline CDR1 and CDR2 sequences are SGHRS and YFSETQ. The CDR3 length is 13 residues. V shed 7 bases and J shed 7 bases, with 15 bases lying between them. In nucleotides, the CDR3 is TGCGCCAGCTCAATTTCCCGGGGGAATGAGCAGTTCTTC. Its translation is CASSISRGNEQFF.

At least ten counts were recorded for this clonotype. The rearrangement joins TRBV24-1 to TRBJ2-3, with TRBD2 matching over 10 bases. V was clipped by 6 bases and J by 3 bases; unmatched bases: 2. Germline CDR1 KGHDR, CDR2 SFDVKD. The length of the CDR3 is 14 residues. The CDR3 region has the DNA TGTGCCACCAGTTTGGGACTAGCGACAGATACGCAGTATTTT. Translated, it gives CATSLGLATDTQYF.

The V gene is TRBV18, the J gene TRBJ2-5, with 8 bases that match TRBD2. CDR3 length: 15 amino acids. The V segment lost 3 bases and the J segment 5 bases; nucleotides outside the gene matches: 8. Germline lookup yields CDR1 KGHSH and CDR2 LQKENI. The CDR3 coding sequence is TGTGCCAGCTCACCGAGAGCGGGAGTGGGCGAGACCCAGTACTTC. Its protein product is CASSPRAGVGETQYF.

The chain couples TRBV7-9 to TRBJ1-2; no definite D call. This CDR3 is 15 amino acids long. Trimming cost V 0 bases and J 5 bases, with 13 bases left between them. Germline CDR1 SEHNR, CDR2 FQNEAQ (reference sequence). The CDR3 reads CASSLAEAMSYGYTF. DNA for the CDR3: TGTGCCAGCAGCTTAGCGGAGGCGATGTCTTATGGCTACACCTTC.

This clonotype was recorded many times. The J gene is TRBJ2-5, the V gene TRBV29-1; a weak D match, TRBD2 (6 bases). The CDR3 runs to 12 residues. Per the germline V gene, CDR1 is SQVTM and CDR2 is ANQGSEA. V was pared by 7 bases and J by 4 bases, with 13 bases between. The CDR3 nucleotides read TGCAGCGCTCCCTTGGGAGGAGAGACCCAGTACTTC. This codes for CSAPLGGETQYF.

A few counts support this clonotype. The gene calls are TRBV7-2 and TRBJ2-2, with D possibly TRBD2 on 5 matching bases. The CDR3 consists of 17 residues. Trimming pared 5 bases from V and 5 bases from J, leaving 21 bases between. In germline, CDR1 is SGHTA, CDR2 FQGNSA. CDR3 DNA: TGTGCCAGCAGCCCCGGGCGGGCCGCCTTGGGGACCGGGGAGCTGTTTTTT. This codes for CASSPGRAALGTGELFF. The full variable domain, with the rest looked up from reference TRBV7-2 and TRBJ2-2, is GAGVSQSPSNKVTEKGKDVELRCDPISGHTALYWYRQSLGQGLEFLIYFQGNSAPDKSGLPSDRFSAERTGGSVSTLTIQRTQQEDSAVYLCASSPGRAALGTGELFFGEGSRLTVL.

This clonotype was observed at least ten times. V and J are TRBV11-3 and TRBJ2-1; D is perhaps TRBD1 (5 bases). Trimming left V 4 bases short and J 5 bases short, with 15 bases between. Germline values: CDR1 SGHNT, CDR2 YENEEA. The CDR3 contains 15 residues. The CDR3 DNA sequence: TGTGCCAGCAGCTACCCCGGCCAGGGCGACAATGAGCAGTTCTTC. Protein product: CASSYPGQGDNEQFF.

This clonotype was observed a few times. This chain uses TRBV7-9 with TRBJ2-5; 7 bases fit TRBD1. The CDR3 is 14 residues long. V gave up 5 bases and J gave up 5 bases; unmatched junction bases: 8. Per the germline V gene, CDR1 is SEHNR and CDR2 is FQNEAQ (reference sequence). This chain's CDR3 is CASSEGARRETQYF. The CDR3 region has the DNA TGTGCCAGCAGCGAGGGGGCTAGGAGGGAGACCCAGTACTTC.

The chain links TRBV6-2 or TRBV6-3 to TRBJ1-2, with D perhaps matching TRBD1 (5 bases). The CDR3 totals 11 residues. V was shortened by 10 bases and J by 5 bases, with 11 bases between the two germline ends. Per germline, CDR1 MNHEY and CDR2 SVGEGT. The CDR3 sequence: CATWGKYGYTF. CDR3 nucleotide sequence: TGTGCCACATGGGGGAAGTATGGCTACACCTTC.

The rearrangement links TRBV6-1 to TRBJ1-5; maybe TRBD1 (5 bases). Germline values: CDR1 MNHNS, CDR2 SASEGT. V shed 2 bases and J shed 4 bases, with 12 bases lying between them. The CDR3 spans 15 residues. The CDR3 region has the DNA TGTGCCAGCAGTGAAATGGGACTGGTGAATCAGCCCCAGCATTTT. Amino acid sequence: CASSEMGLVNQPQHF.

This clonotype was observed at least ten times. The CDR3, as DNA: TGCAGCGTTTCCAGGTCGAACACTGAAGCTTTCTTT. It specifies CSVSRSNTEAFF. The chain uses TRBV29-1 and TRBJ1-1; unclear D gene. The germline CDR1 and CDR2 sequences are SQVTM and ANQGSEA. V was cut by 5 bases and J by 1 base, with 8 bases left in between. CDR3 length equals 12 residues.